This T cell receptor beta chain was identified in a study of blood T cell repertoires in COVID-19. Study overall: The cDNA or gDNA used as material had been derived from T cells, B-cell-depleted T cells, or PBMCs.

V dropped 2 bases and J dropped 5 bases, with 12 bases sitting between them. This CDR3 has 14 residues. The germline gives CDR1 SEHNR, CDR2 FQNEAQ (reference sequence). Comment on this clone: In the same sample, other DNA sequences code for this CDR3.

Sequenced by immunoSEQ multiplex PCR; TCRdb stores in-frame clones only, minus some. In the table there are around 130,000 clones, 86% of which are singletons. Participants were aged about 18 to 90 years, lived in about 26 US areas, and enrolled virtually. Donors of Cohort 3 who recovered were those that had two negative PCRs, clearance, or symptom resolution. The V call is TRBV7-9, the J call TRBJ2-5; D is possibly TRBD1 (6 bases). This receptor was taken from a woman in her forties or fifties who had recovered from COVID-19. The sample was PBMCs or T cells enriched from blood (not recorded which). CDR3 amino acids: CASSLQGSGETQYF. The CDR3 coding sequence is TGTGCCAGCAGCTTACAGGGGAGTGGGGAGACCCAGTACTTC.